The rows below give T cell receptor beta chains drawn from one sample of a study of identical twins. TCRdb re-derived calls from the 5' RACE reads in MiXCR, one entry per CDR3 protein. The data contain over 550,000 distinct CDR3 sequences, about 7.1% of them seen just once; the ten biggest clones take up about 1.6%. These data were also reused for a study on yellow fever vaccine responses in identical twins.

Source material: PBMCs. These receptors were obtained from a woman younger than 30 in good health. CDR3s leave out the opening cysteine and the closing phenylalanine or tryptophan.

j_gene: TRBJ2-6; v_gene: TRBV9; CDR3aa: ASSSWDRTSGANVLT
j_gene: TRBJ2-7; v_gene: TRBV7-9; CDR3aa: ASSLAGGDRNYEQY
j_gene: TRBJ2-3; v_gene: TRBV4-1; CDR3aa: ASSQDSFGTISQY
j_gene: TRBJ2-1; v_gene: TRBV7-9; CDR3aa: ASSLSPSGKYNEQF
j_gene: TRBJ2-2; v_gene: TRBV7-8; CDR3aa: ASSPTPGQITGELF
j_gene: TRBJ2-2; v_gene: TRBV10-3; CDR3aa: AISASGSSGELF
j_gene: TRBJ2-1; v_gene: TRBV7-6; CDR3aa: ASSPLSAGRGPGNNEQF
j_gene: TRBJ2-1; v_gene: TRBV12-3/TRBV12-4; CDR3aa: ASSQKRRSSYNEQF
j_gene: TRBJ2-4; v_gene: TRBV2; CDR3aa: ASSDGGAFVDIQY
j_gene: TRBJ1-1; v_gene: TRBV20-1; CDR3aa: SAIRSVF
j_gene: TRBJ2-2; v_gene: TRBV5-1; CDR3aa: ASSLEAEVPGELF